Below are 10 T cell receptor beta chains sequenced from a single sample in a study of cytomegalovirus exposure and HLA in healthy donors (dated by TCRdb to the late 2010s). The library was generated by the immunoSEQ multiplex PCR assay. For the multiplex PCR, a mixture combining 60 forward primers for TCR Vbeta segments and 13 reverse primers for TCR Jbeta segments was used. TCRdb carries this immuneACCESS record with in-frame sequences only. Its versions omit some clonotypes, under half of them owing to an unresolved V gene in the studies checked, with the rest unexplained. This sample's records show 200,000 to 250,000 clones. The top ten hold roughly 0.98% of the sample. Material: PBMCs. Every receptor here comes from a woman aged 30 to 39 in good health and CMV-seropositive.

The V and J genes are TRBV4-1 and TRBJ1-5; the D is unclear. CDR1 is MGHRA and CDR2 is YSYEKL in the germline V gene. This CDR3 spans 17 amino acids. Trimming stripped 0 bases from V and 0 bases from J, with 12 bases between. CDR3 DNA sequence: TGCGCCAGCAGCCAAGAGTACGGGTATGATAGCAATCAGCCCCAGCATTTT. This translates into CASSQEYGYDSNQPQHF.

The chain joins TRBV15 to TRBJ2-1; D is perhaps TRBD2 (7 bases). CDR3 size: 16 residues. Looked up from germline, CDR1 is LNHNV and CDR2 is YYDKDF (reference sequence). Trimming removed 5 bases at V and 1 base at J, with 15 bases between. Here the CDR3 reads CATSFPGGLSYNEQFF. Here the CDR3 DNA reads TGTGCCACCAGCTTCCCGGGGGGCCTTTCCTACAATGAGCAGTTCTTC.

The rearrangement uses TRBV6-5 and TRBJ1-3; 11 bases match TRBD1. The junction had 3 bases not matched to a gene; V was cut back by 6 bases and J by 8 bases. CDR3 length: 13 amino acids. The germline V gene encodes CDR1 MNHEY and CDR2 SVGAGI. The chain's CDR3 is CASSGQGAYTIYF. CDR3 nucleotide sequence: TGTGCCAGCAGCGGACAGGGGGCGTACACCATATATTTT.

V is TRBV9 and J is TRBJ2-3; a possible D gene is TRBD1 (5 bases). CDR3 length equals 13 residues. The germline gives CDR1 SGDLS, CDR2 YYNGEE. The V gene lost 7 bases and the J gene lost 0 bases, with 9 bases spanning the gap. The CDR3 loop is CASGATSTDTQYF. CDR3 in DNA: TGTGCCAGCGGGGCTACTAGCACAGATACGCAGTATTTT.

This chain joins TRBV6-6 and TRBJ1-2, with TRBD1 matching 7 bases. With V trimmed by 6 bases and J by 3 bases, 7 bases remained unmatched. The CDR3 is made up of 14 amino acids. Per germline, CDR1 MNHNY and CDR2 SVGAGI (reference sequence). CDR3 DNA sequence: TGTGCCAGCAGCCGACAGGGCAGCGACTATGGCTACACCTTC. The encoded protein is CASSRQGSDYGYTF.

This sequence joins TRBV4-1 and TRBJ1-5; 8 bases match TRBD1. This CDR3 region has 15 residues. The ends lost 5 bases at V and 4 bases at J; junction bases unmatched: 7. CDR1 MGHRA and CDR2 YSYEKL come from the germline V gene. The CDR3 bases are TGCGCCAGCAGCAGACAGGGGAAGGAGAATCAGCCCCAGCATTTT. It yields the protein CASSRQGKENQPQHF.

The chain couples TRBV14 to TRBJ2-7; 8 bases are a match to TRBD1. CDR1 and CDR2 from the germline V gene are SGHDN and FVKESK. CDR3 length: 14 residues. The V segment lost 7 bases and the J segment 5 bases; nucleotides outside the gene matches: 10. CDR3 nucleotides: TGTGCCAGCAATCCCGGGACAGGAGGACACGAGCAGTACTTC. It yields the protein CASNPGTGGHEQYF.

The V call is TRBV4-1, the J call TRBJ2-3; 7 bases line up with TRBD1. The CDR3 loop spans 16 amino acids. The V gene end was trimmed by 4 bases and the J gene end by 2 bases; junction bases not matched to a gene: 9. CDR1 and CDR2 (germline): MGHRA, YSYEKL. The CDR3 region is CASSLQGIPHTDTQYF. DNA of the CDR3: TGCGCCAGCAGCCTACAGGGGATCCCTCACACAGATACGCAGTATTTT.

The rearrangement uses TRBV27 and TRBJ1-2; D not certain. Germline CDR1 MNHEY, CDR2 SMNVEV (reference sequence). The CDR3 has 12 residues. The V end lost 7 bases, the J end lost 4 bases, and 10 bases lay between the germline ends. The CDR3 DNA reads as TGTGCCAGCACGTCGGCAGGCTATGGCTACACCTTC. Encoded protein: CASTSAGYGYTF.

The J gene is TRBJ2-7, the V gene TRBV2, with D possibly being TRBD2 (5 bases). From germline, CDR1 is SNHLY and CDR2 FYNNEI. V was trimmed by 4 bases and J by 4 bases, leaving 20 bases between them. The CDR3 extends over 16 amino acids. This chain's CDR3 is CASSGRPRRRGYEQYF. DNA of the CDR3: TGTGCCAGCAGTGGAAGACCGCGCCGCCGAGGGTACGAGCAGTACTTC.